The present T cell receptor beta chain was sequenced within a study of OX40 agonist ivuxolimab in advanced cancers. The overall study: Patients were treated with intravenous ivuxolimab, dosed at 0.01 to 10 mg/kg and infused every 2 weeks.

This CDR3 region has 14 residues. CDR1 MGHDK and CDR2 SYGVNS come from the germline V gene. Deletions cut 8 bases from V and 2 bases from J, with 13 bases between. Regarding this clone: Its antigen is still unknown.

Only in-frame clones appear in the TCRdb table, and some are missing; sequencing was by immunoSEQ multiplex PCR. The table includes tens of thousands of clones, 75% to 95% detected once. Study-level findings and limits: Among the nonresponders, some also had low normalized T-cell clonal expansion.

This chain links TRBV25-1 with TRBJ2-1; perhaps TRBD2 as D (7 bases). This receptor was obtained from an adult with an advanced solid tumor such as melanoma, head and neck, liver or kidney cancer. Source: CD4+ or CD8+ T cells sorted from blood, taken in a trial of the OX40 agonist ivuxolimab. DNA for the CDR3: TGTGCCAGCCAAGGGGGGGGAACCTACAATGAGCAGTTCTTC. Residues: CASQGGGTYNEQFF.